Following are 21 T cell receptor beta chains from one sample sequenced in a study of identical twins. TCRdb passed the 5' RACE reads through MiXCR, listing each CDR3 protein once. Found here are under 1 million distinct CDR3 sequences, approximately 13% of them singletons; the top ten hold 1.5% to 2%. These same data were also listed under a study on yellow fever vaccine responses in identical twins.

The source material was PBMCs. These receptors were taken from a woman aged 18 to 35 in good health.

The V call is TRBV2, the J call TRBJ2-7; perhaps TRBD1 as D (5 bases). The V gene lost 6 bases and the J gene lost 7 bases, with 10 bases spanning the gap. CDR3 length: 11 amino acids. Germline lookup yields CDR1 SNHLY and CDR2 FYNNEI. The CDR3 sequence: CASRSNREQYF. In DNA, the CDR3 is TGTGCCAGCAGAAGCAACAGGGAGCAGTACTTC.

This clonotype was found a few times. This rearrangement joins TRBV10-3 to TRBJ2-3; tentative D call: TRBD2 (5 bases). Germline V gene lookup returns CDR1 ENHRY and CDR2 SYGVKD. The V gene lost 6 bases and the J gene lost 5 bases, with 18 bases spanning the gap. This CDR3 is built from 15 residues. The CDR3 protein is CAIRSSVPSLDTQYF. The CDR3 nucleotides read TGTGCCATCAGGAGTAGCGTCCCCTCATTAGATACGCAGTATTTT.

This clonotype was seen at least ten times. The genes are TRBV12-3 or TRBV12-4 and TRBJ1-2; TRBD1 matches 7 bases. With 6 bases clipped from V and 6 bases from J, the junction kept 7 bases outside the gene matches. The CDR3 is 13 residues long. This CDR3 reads CASSPTGVDGYTF. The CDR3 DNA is TGTGCCAGCAGCCCCACAGGGGTCGATGGCTACACCTTC.

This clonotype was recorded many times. The CDR3 region is CASSGGPKTPGQGHIQYF. The CDR3, as DNA: TGTGCCAGCAGTGGAGGCCCGAAAACGCCGGGACAGGGCCACATTCAGTACTTC. This chain connects TRBV25-1 to TRBJ2-4; the match to TRBD1 covers 9 bases. The junction had 18 bases not matched to a gene; V was cut back by 4 bases and J by 8 bases. The V gene's germline CDR1 is MGHDK and CDR2 SYGVNS. The CDR3 runs to 18 residues. The whole variable domain, remainder taken from reference TRBV25-1 and TRBJ2-4, is EADIYQTPRYLVIGTGKKITLECSQTMGHDKMYWYQQDPGMELHLIHYSYGVNSTEKGDLSSESTVSRIRTEHFPLTLESARPSHTSQYLCASSGGPKTPGQGHIQYFGAGTRLSVL.

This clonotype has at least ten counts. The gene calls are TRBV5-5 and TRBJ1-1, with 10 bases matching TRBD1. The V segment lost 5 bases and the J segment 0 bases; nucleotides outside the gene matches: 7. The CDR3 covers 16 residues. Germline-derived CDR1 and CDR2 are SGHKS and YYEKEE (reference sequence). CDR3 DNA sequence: TGTGCCAGCAGACGTCCCGGGACAGGGGTGAACACTGAAGCTTTCTTT. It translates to CASRRPGTGVNTEAFF.

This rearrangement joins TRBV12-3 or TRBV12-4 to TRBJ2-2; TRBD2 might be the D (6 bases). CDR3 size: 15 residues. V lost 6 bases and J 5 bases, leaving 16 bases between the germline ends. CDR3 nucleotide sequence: TGTGCCAGCAGCTCCGGCAGCGGGCATACCGGGGAGCTGTTTTTT. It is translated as CASSSGSGHTGELFF.

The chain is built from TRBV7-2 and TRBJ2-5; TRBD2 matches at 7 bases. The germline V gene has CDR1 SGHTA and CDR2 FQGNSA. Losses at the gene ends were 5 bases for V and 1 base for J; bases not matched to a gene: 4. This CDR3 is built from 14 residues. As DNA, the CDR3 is TGTGCCAGCAGCCTGAGGACTAGCCAAGAGACCCAGTACTTC. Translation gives CASSLRTSQETQYF.

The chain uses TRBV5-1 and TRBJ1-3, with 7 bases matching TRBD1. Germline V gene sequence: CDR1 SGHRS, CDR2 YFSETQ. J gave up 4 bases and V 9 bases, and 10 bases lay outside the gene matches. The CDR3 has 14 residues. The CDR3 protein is CATRQGTGGNTIYF. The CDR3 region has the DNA TGCGCCACCCGACAGGGCACCGGGGGAAACACCATATATTTT.

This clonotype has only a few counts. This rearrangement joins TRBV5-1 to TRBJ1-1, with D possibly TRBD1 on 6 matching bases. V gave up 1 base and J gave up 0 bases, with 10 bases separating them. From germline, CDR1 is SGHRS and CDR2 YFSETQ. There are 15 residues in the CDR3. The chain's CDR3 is CASSLYRDMNTEAFF. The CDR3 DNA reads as TGCGCCAGCAGCTTGTATAGGGACATGAACACTGAAGCTTTCTTT.

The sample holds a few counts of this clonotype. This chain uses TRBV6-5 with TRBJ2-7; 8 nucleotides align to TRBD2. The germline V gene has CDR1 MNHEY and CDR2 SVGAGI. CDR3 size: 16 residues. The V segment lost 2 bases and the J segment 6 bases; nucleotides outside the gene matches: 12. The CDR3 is CASSYVSGGRGVEQYF. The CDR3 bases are TGTGCCAGCAGTTACGTGTCGGGAGGGCGAGGAGTCGAGCAGTACTTC.

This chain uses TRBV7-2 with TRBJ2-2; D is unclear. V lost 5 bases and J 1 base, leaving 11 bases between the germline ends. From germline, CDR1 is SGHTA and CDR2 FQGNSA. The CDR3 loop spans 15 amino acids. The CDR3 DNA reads TGTGCCAGCAGCACCCCGACGGTGAACACCGGGGAGCTGTTTTTT. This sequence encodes CASSTPTVNTGELFF.

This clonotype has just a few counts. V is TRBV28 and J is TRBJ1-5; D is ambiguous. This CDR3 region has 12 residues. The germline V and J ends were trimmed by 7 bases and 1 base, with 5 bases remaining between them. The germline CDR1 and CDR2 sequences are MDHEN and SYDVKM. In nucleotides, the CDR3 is TGTGCCAGCAAGGGCAGCAATCAGCCCCAGCATTTT. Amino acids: CASKGSNQPQHF. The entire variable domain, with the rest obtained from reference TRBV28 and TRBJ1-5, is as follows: DVKVTQSSRYLVKRTGEKVFLECVQDMDHENMFWYRQDPGLGLRLIYFSYDVKMKEKGDIPEGYSVSREKKERFSLILESASTNQTSMYLCASKGSNQPQHFGDGTRLSIL.

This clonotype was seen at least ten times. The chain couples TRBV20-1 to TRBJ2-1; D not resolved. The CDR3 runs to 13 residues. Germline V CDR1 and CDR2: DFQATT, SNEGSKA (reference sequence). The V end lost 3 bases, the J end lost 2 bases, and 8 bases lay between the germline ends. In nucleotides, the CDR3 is TGCAGTGCTAGTGAGGCGGCCTACAATGAGCAGTTCTTC. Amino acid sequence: CSASEAAYNEQFF.

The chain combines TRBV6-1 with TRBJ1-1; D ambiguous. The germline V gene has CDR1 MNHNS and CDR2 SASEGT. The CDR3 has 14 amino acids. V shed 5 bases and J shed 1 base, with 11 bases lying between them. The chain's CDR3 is CASSPTSGNTEAFF. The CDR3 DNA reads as TGTGCCAGCAGTCCGACCAGTGGGAACACTGAAGCTTTCTTT.

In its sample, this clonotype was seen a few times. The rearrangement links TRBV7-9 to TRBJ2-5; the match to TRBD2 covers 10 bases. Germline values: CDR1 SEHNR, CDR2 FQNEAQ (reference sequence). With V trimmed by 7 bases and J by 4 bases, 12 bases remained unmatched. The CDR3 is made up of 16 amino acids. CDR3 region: CASTHPSGRRTETQYF. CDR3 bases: TGTGCCAGCACCCACCCTAGCGGGAGAAGAACAGAGACCCAGTACTTC.

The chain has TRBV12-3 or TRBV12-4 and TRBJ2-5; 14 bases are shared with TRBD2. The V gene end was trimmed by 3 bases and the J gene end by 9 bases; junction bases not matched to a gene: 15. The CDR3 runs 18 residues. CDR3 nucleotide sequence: TGTGCCAGCAGTTTCGGTGGACTAGCGGGAGGTCCTGGGGGGGCCCAGTACTTC. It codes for CASSFGGLAGGPGGAQYF.

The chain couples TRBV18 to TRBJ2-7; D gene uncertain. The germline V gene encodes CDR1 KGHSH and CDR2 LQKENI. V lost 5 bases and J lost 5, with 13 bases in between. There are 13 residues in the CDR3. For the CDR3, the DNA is TGTGCCAGCTCAGGTTTTCTAGAGAACGAGCAGTACGTC. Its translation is CASSGFLENEQYV.

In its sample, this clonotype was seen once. The CDR3 reads CASNKGLRDSQPQHF. The CDR3 DNA reads as TGTGCCAGCAACAAGGGACTCCGGGACAGTCAGCCCCAGCATTTT. The chain carries TRBV6-2 or TRBV6-3 and TRBJ1-5, with 7 bases fitting TRBD1. Germline V gives CDR1 MNHEY, CDR2 SVGEGT. Trimming took 7 bases from V and 6 from J; bases not matched to a gene: 12. The CDR3 consists of 15 residues.

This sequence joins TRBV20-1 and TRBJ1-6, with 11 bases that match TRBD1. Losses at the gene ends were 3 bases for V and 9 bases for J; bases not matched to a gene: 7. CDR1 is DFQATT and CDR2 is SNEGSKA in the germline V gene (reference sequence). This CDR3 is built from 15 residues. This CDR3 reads CSASTGTGGFSPLHF. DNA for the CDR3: TGCAGTGCTAGTACCGGGACAGGGGGTTTTTCACCCCTCCACTTT.

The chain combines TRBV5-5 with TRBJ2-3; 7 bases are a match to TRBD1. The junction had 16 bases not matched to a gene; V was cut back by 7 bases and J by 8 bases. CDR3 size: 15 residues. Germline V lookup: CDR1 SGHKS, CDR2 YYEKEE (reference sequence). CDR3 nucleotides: TGTGCCAGCGATTGGGACAGCCTTCCAGACGGTACGCAGTATTTT. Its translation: CASDWDSLPDGTQYF.

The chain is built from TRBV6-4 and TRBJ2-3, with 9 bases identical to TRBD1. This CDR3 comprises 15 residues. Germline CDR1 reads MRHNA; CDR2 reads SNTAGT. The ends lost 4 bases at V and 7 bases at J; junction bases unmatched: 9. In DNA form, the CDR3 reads TGTGCCAGCAGTGTCGGGACAGGGAGTGTAAATACGCAGTATTTT. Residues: CASSVGTGSVNTQYF.